Presented here are 18 T cell receptor beta chains from one specimen sequenced in a study of human T cells and chemical hapten exposure. TCRdb reprocessed the RACE reads via MiXCR and lists one record per CDR3 protein. The table shows about 350,000 distinct CDR3 sequences, with 5% to 6.5% occurring only once. Time point defined: pre-sensitization, week 0. Treatment indicated: therapeutic diphenylcyclopropenone sensitization with weekly scalp DPC. Source: whole blood, taken in connection with sensitization to the hapten diphenylcyclopropenone (DPC). All receptors derive from a woman younger than 30 with alopecia areata. Some clones in this sample may be carry-over from other donors' samples.

Only a few counts were recorded for this clonotype. The junction shows a germline mismatch at one end, possibly a read error. The chain uses TRBV4-1 and TRBJ1-1, with D unclear. Germline V gives CDR1 MGHRA, CDR2 YSYEKL. The CDR3 runs to 12 residues. The DNA of the CDR3 is TGCGCCAGCAACCAAGAGAACACTGAAGCTTTCTTT. Its translation is CASNQENTEAFF.

At least ten counts were recorded for this clonotype. The V and J genes are TRBV5-1 and TRBJ2-1; 7 bases align to TRBD2. CDR3 size: 16 residues. J lost 0 bases, V lost 0 bases, and 3 bases had no gene match. Germline CDR1 is SGHRS and CDR2 is YFSETQ. DNA of the CDR3: TGCGCCAGCAGCTTGGCGCGGGGGAGCTCCTACAATGAGCAGTTCTTC. The encoded protein is CASSLARGSSYNEQFF.

This clonotype was counted ten times or more. V gene TRBV6-1 combines with J gene TRBJ2-1; 8 positions match TRBD2. Germline CDR1 and CDR2: MNHNS and SASEGT. The CDR3 has 15 residues. The J segment lost 4 bases and the V segment lost 3 bases, leaving 5 bases of the junction unmatched. The DNA of the CDR3 is TGTGCCAGCAGTGACGGTAGCGGGGTGTACAATGAGCAGTTCTTC. This sequence encodes CASSDGSGVYNEQFF.

Many counts were recorded for this clonotype. The CDR3 nucleotides read TGCAGTGCTGAGGGGGTTTTCGACGAGCAGTACTTC. Residues: CSAEGVFDEQYF. V and J are TRBV20-1 and TRBJ2-7; possibly TRBD1 for D (6 bases). Germline values: CDR1 DFQATT, CDR2 SNEGSKA (reference sequence). The germline V and J ends were trimmed by 5 bases and 5 bases, with 13 bases remaining between them. This CDR3 contains 12 residues.

This sequence joins TRBV7-9 and TRBJ2-3; TRBD2 is a possible D gene (6 bases). The V end lost 1 base, the J end lost 9 bases, and 17 bases lay between the germline ends. CDR1 and CDR2 from the germline V gene are SEHNR and FQNEAQ (reference sequence). The CDR3 contains 15 residues. The CDR3 DNA reads as TGTGCCAGCAGCTTAGTATTGGGGGGTCCCGCCACGCAGTATTTT. This gives the protein CASSLVLGGPATQYF.

The sample holds a few counts of this clonotype. The V gene is TRBV5-4, the J gene TRBJ2-7, with 9 positions matching TRBD1. V shed 4 bases, J shed 0 bases, and the junction held 5 bases outside the gene matches. This CDR3 is 15 amino acids long. The germline CDR1 and CDR2 sequences are SGHNT and YYREEE (reference sequence). In DNA form, the CDR3 reads TGTGCCAGCAGCCATGGACAGGGGAGCTCCTACGAGCAGTACTTC. Translated: CASSHGQGSSYEQYF.

This clonotype was seen at least ten times. The V gene is TRBV5-4, the J gene TRBJ2-7; D is undetermined. Trimming pared 2 bases from V and 3 bases from J, leaving 9 bases between. In germline, CDR1 is SGHNT, CDR2 YYREEE (reference sequence). There are 13 residues in the CDR3. The chain's CDR3 is CASSLPPLYEQYF. The CDR3 DNA is TGTGCCAGCAGCTTACCGCCTCTCTACGAGCAGTACTTC.

This clonotype has just a few counts. The chain couples TRBV7-3 to TRBJ1-6; D is perhaps TRBD1 (6 bases). The germline gives CDR1 SGHTA, CDR2 FQGTGA. The CDR3 spans 18 residues. The ends were cut back, 2 bases at V and 3 bases at J, with 17 bases in the middle. CDR3 in amino acids: CASSLWGAQGGYNSPLHF. CDR3 nucleotide sequence: TGTGCCAGCAGCTTATGGGGGGCGCAAGGTGGCTATAATTCACCCCTCCACTTT.

This chain joins TRBV20-1 and TRBJ1-6; a weak D match, TRBD1 (5 bases). The CDR3 extends over 14 amino acids. V was pared by 6 bases and J by 0 bases, with 9 bases between. Per germline, CDR1 DFQATT and CDR2 SNEGSKA (reference sequence). CDR3 sequence: CSAEGSSYNSPLHF. The CDR3 nucleotides read TGCAGTGCCGAGGGGAGCTCCTATAATTCACCCCTCCACTTT.

This clonotype has just a few counts. This rearrangement joins TRBV6-2 or TRBV6-3 to TRBJ2-7; 10 bases map to TRBD1. From germline, CDR1 is MNHEY and CDR2 SVGEGT. Germline trimming cut 6 bases from V and 3 bases from J; bases unmatched to any gene: 8. The CDR3 spans 15 residues. The CDR3 nucleotides are TGTGCCAGCAGAACCTTGACAGGGGGCGGCTACGAGCAGTACTTC. Translating gives CASRTLTGGGYEQYF.

This clonotype showed up many times. V and J are TRBV7-2 and TRBJ2-3; D not resolved. Germline-derived CDR1 and CDR2 are SGHTA and FQGNSA. The CDR3 extends over 13 amino acids. Trimming removed 3 bases at V and 5 bases at J, with 9 bases between. The CDR3, as DNA: TGTGCCAGCAGCTTTCAGCCCGAAGATACGCAGTATTTT. This sequence encodes CASSFQPEDTQYF.

CDR3 in amino acids: CSARVLVEVEKLFF. DNA for the CDR3: TGCAGTGCTAGAGTTCTCGTTGAAGTTGAAAAACTGTTTTTT. This chain joins TRBV20-1 and TRBJ1-4; D is uncertain. V lost 1 base, J lost 7 bases, and 13 bases lay in between. The CDR3 spans 14 residues. Germline lookup yields CDR1 DFQATT and CDR2 SNEGSKA (reference sequence).

The rearrangement joins TRBV12-3 or TRBV12-4 to TRBJ1-1; TRBD1 matches at 7 bases. V was pared by 7 bases and J by 4 bases, with 18 bases of the junction left unmatched. The CDR3 totals 17 residues. The CDR3 loop is CASTPVQGQPLGTEAFF. CDR3 nucleotides: TGTGCCAGCACCCCAGTCCAGGGACAGCCCCTTGGCACTGAAGCTTTCTTT.

This clonotype showed up many times. The rearrangement joins TRBV6-5 to TRBJ2-1, with D perhaps matching TRBD1 or TRBD2 (5 bases each). The germline V and J ends were trimmed by 2 bases and 8 bases, with 13 bases remaining between them. The germline V gene encodes CDR1 MNHEY and CDR2 SVGAGI. The CDR3 is 14 residues long. The CDR3 sequence is CASSYREGVDEQFF. CDR3 sequence (DNA): TGTGCCAGCAGTTACCGGGAAGGGGTTGATGAGCAGTTCTTC.

The rearrangement uses TRBV5-1 and TRBJ2-5; tentatively, D is TRBD1 (6 bases). Germline V gene sequence: CDR1 SGHRS, CDR2 YFSETQ. The CDR3 is made up of 15 amino acids. V was pared by 2 bases and J by 0 bases, with 11 bases between. CDR3 DNA: TGCGCCAGCAGCTTTCAGGGGTTTAACCAAGAGACCCAGTACTTC. Its translation is CASSFQGFNQETQYF.

The table lists this clonotype with many counts. The chain carries TRBV2 and TRBJ2-4; 9 bases align to TRBD2. J was trimmed by 8 bases and V by 5 bases; bases with no gene match: 7. The germline V gene encodes CDR1 SNHLY and CDR2 FYNNEI. The CDR3 extends over 14 amino acids. This CDR3 is CASSPSGGSHIQYF. DNA for the CDR3: TGTGCCAGCAGTCCCAGCGGGGGGTCGCACATTCAGTACTTC.

The sample holds many counts of this clonotype. This chain joins TRBV29-1 and TRBJ1-5; unclear D gene. Germline V lookup: CDR1 SQVTM, CDR2 ANQGSEA. The V and J ends lost 6 bases and 5 bases respectively, with 11 bases between them. This CDR3 has 12 residues. The CDR3 DNA sequence: TGCAGCGTCCGACACCTCGATCAGCCCCAGCATTTT. It is translated as CSVRHLDQPQHF. Looking up the rest from reference TRBV29-1 and TRBJ1-5 gives the full variable domain: SAVISQKPSRDICQRGTSLTIQCQVDSQVTMMFWYRQQPGQSLTLIATANQGSEATYESGFVIDKFPISRPNLTFSTLTVSNMSPEDSSIYLCSVRHLDQPQHFGDGTRLSIL.

This clonotype showed up many times. This sequence joins TRBV29-1 and TRBJ2-1; a weak D match, TRBD1 (6 bases). From germline, CDR1 is SQVTM and CDR2 ANQGSEA. This CDR3 spans 15 amino acids. Between the trimmed V and J ends, which lost 4 bases and 2 bases, there was a span of 15 bases. CDR3 sequence (DNA): TGCAGCGTTGGAGTCAACGGGGACACCTACAATGAGCAGTTCTTC. This translates into CSVGVNGDTYNEQFF.